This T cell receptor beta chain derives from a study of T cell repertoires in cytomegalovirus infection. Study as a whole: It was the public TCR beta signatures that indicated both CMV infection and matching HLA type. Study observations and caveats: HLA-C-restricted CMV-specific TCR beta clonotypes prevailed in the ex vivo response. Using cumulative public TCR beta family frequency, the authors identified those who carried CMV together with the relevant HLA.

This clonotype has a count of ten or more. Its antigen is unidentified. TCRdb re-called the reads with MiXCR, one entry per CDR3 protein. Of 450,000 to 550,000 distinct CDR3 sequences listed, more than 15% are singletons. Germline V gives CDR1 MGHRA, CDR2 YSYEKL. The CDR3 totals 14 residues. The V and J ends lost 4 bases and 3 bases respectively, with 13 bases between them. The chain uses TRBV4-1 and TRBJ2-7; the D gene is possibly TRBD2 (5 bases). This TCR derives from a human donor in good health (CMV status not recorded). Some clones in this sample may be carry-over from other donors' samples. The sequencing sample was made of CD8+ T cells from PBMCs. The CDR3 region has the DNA TGCGCCAGCAGCCCTCCCGGGATGATCTACGAGCAGTACTTC. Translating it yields CASSPPGMIYEQYF.